Listed below are T cell receptor beta chains from one sample, sequenced in a study of blood T cell repertoires in COVID-19. This table comes from immunoSEQ multiplex PCR, and its TCRdb copy is limited to in-frame clones, with some not included. The repertoire consists of about 290,000 clones, with roughly 89% occurring once and the leading ten covering more than 9.5%. Sequenced: peripheral blood. All receptors come from a woman aged 25 to 39 with COVID-19, enrolled during active disease. The CDR3 runs from the conserved cysteine through the conserved F or W. The order of the fields is J gene, CDR3 length, V gene, clone size, D gene, CDR3 protein, CDR3 DNA. The D gene is left open where the match is weak. For some rows the clone size is stated as once, few or many, or as a class when expanded; others skip it.

J: TRBJ1-1; length: 13; V: TRBV2; size: few; D: NA; CDR3: CASTIIPGAEAFF; DNA: TGTGCCAGCACCATTATTCCAGGGGCTGAAGCTTTCTTT
J: TRBJ2-1; length: 15; V: TRBV15; size: NA; D: TRBD1; CDR3: CATSRDGQGYNEQFF; DNA: TGTGCCACCAGCAGAGATGGACAGGGCTACAATGAGCAGTTCTTC
J: TRBJ2-7; length: 14; V: TRBV5-1; size: NA; D: TRBD1; CDR3: CASSLQGAGNEQYF; DNA: TGCGCCAGCAGCCTACAGGGGGCCGGGAACGAGCAGTACTTC
J: TRBJ2-5; length: 16; V: TRBV5-1; size: NA; D: TRBD2; CDR3: CASSFGTSGGQETQYF; DNA: TGCGCCAGCAGTTTTGGGACTAGCGGGGGTCAAGAGACCCAGTACTTC
J: TRBJ1-6; length: 15; V: TRBV11-2; size: NA; D: NA; CDR3: CASRSRAPSNSPLHF; DNA: TGTGCCAGCAGATCGCGGGCACCCTCTAATTCACCCCTCCACTTT
J: TRBJ2-1; length: 13; V: TRBV15; size: NA; D: NA; CDR3: CATSRTPYNEQFF; DNA: TGTGCCACCAGCAGGACTCCTTACAATGAGCAGTTCTTC
J: TRBJ2-1; length: 16; V: TRBV27; size: NA; D: TRBD2; CDR3: CASSLSGGSPYNEQFF; DNA: TGTGCCAGCAGTTTAAGCGGGGGGTCACCGTACAATGAGCAGTTCTTC
J: TRBJ2-1; length: 14; V: TRBV6-5; size: NA; D: TRBD1; CDR3: CASNGQGLYNEQFF; DNA: TGTGCCAGCAACGGACAGGGGTTATACAATGAGCAGTTCTTC
J: TRBJ2-3; length: 12; V: TRBV28; size: NA; D: NA; CDR3: CASSLRGYTQYF; DNA: TGTGCCAGCAGTCTCCGGGGATATACGCAGTATTTT
J: TRBJ1-4; length: 15; V: TRBV5-1; size: NA; D: TRBD1; CDR3: CASSLKGAGGEKLFF; DNA: TGCGCCAGCAGCCTTAAGGGGGCTGGGGGTGAAAAACTGTTTTTT
J: TRBJ2-3; length: 12; V: TRBV9; size: medium-sized; D: NA; CDR3: CASSLRSDTQYF; DNA: TGTGCCAGCAGCCTTCGGTCGGATACGCAGTATTTT
J: TRBJ2-3; length: 18; V: TRBV4-1; size: NA; D: TRBD2; CDR3: CASSQAIYRTSPADTQYF; DNA: TGCGCCAGCAGCCAAGCGATTTACAGGACTAGCCCGGCAGATACGCAGTATTTT
J: TRBJ2-1; length: 13; V: TRBV21-1; size: NA; D: NA; CDR3: CASSSLDSNEQFF; DNA: TGTGCCAGCAGCAGTCTCGACAGCAATGAGCAGTTCTTC
J: TRBJ1-5; length: 15; V: TRBV3-1/TRBV3-2; size: NA; D: NA; CDR3: CASSQSGPSNQPQHF; DNA: TGTGCCAGCAGCCAATCAGGGCCCAGCAATCAGCCCCAGCATTTT
J: TRBJ2-3; length: 14; V: TRBV6-1; size: NA; D: NA; CDR3: CASSERPSPGPQYF; DNA: TGTGCCAGCAGTGAACGCCCCTCCCCTGGCCCGCAGTATTTT
J: TRBJ2-1; length: 16; V: TRBV7-2; size: NA; D: TRBD1; CDR3: CASSSGPGQGWNEQFF; DNA: TGTGCCAGCAGCTCAGGGCCGGGACAGGGCTGGAATGAGCAGTTCTTC
J: TRBJ2-3; length: 15; V: TRBV18; size: NA; D: TRBD1; CDR3: CASSPRTGYEDTQYF; DNA: TGTGCCAGCTCACCACGGACAGGGTACGAAGATACGCAGTATTTT
J: TRBJ2-5; length: 15; V: TRBV5-1; size: NA; D: TRBD2; CDR3: CASTLGRGGFETQYF; DNA: TGCGCCAGCACCTTGGGGCGCGGGGGGTTTGAGACCCAGTACTTC
J: TRBJ2-7; length: 16; V: TRBV27; size: NA; D: TRBD1; CDR3: CASSFRGLTGRYEQYF; DNA: TGTGCCAGCAGTTTCCGCGGACTGACAGGGCGGTACGAGCAGTACTTC
J: TRBJ2-7; length: 14; V: TRBV4-1; size: NA; D: TRBD1; CDR3: CASSQRDRDYEQYF; DNA: TGCGCCAGCAGCCAGAGGGACAGGGACTACGAGCAGTACTTC
J: TRBJ2-7; length: 16; V: TRBV3-1/TRBV3-2; size: NA; D: NA; CDR3: CASSQEGSGLSYEQYF; DNA: TGTGCCAGCAGCCAAGAAGGTAGCGGCCTTTCCTACGAGCAGTACTTC
J: TRBJ2-2; length: 16; V: TRBV6-1; size: once; D: TRBD1; CDR3: CASSVRRGPRFGELFF; DNA: TGTGCCAGCAGTGTACGCAGGGGGCCTCGGTTCGGGGAGCTGTTTTTT
J: TRBJ1-1; length: 13; V: TRBV12-3/TRBV12-4; size: NA; D: NA; CDR3: CASSLNGNTEAFF; DNA: TGTGCCAGCAGTTTAAACGGGAACACTGAAGCTTTCTTT
J: TRBJ1-2; length: 14; V: TRBV5-6; size: NA; D: TRBD1; CDR3: CASSFTGQGYGYTF; DNA: TGTGCCAGCAGCTTTACGGGACAGGGATACGGCTACACCTTC
J: TRBJ2-5; length: 16; V: TRBV9; size: NA; D: TRBD2; CDR3: CASRLSGVAVIETQYF; DNA: TGTGCCAGCAGGTTAAGCGGGGTGGCAGTAATTGAGACCCAGTACTTC
J: TRBJ2-6; length: 16; V: TRBV2; size: NA; D: NA; CDR3: CASSQGHQIGANVLTF; DNA: TGTGCCAGCAGTCAGGGACATCAAATTGGGGCCAACGTCCTGACTTTC
J: TRBJ1-6; length: 15; V: TRBV9; size: NA; D: NA; CDR3: CASSVSQGMGSPLHF; DNA: TGTGCCAGCAGCGTAAGTCAGGGTATGGGTTCACCCCTCCACTTT
J: TRBJ2-3; length: 17; V: TRBV11-2; size: NA; D: TRBD1; CDR3: CASSPIRDSHRTDTQYF; DNA: TGTGCCAGCAGCCCAATCCGGGACAGCCATCGGACAGATACGCAGTATTTT
J: TRBJ2-7; length: 14; V: TRBV28; size: NA; D: TRBD2; CDR3: CASTFGSGGYEQYF; DNA: TGTGCCAGCACCTTCGGTAGCGGGGGTTACGAGCAGTACTTC
J: TRBJ2-1; length: 17; V: TRBV2; size: NA; D: TRBD2; CDR3: CASSPPLAGRGNNEQFF; DNA: TGTGCCAGCAGTCCCCCTCTGGCGGGGAGGGGTAACAATGAGCAGTTCTTC
J: TRBJ1-1; length: 15; V: TRBV29-1; size: NA; D: NA; CDR3: CSGRHRDGMNTEAFF; DNA: TGCAGCGGCCGTCACAGGGATGGTATGAACACTGAAGCTTTCTTT
J: TRBJ2-1; length: 13; V: TRBV6-5; size: NA; D: TRBD1; CDR3: CASPPGTANEQFF; DNA: TGTGCCAGTCCTCCCGGGACAGCCAATGAGCAGTTCTTC
J: TRBJ2-7; length: 14; V: TRBV18; size: NA; D: TRBD1; CDR3: CASSPRTGTYEQYF; DNA: TGTGCCAGCTCACCGAGGACAGGGACCTACGAGCAGTACTTC
J: TRBJ2-7; length: 17; V: TRBV7-6; size: NA; D: TRBD2; CDR3: CASSLRLAGRKTYEQYF; DNA: TGTGCCAGCAGCCTCAGATTAGCGGGGCGGAAAACCTACGAGCAGTACTTC
J: TRBJ1-5; length: 22; V: TRBV21-1; size: NA; D: NA; CDR3: CASSKVGGFDGRRGDSNQPQHF; DNA: TGTGCCAGCAGCAAAGTAGGGGGTTTTGACGGCCGGAGAGGAGATAGCAATCAGCCCCAGCATTTT
J: TRBJ1-1; length: 14; V: TRBV19; size: NA; D: NA; CDR3: CASSITGGNTEAFF; DNA: TGTGCCAGTAGTATAACGGGGGGGAACACTGAAGCTTTCTTT
J: TRBJ2-1; length: 15; V: TRBV30; size: few; D: TRBD1; CDR3: CAWSGAGTGWNEQFF; DNA: TGTGCCTGGAGTGGGGCCGGGACAGGGTGGAATGAGCAGTTCTTC
J: TRBJ2-7; length: 15; V: TRBV7-2; size: NA; D: NA; CDR3: CASSLSSGLTGEQYF; DNA: TGTGCCAGCAGCTTATCGTCCGGGTTAACAGGCGAGCAGTACTTC
J: TRBJ2-2; length: 16; V: TRBV4-1; size: NA; D: NA; CDR3: CASSRQKGTYTGELFF; DNA: TGCGCCAGCAGCCGACAGAAGGGCACCTACACCGGGGAGCTGTTTTTT
J: TRBJ2-2; length: 14; V: TRBV2; size: NA; D: TRBD1; CDR3: CATRQGANTGELFF; DNA: TGTGCCACCAGACAGGGGGCGAACACCGGGGAGCTGTTTTTT
J: TRBJ2-7; length: 18; V: TRBV18; size: NA; D: TRBD2; CDR3: CASSPLAGAPRSRYEQYF; DNA: TGTGCCAGCTCACCCCTAGCGGGGGCCCCCCGTTCCCGTTACGAGCAGTACTTC
J: TRBJ1-4; length: 15; V: TRBV19; size: NA; D: NA; CDR3: CASSPYRNGDEKLFF; DNA: TGTGCCAGTAGTCCCTACAGGAATGGGGATGAAAAACTGTTTTTT
J: TRBJ1-1; length: 13; V: TRBV7-8; size: NA; D: TRBD1; CDR3: CASSQDRTTEAFF; DNA: TGTGCCAGCAGCCAGGACAGGACCACTGAAGCTTTCTTT
J: TRBJ2-1; length: 16; V: TRBV5-6; size: many; D: TRBD2; CDR3: CASSSYYGLAGNEQFF; DNA: TGTGCCAGCAGCTCCTATTACGGACTAGCGGGCAATGAGCAGTTCTTC
J: TRBJ2-1; length: 16; V: TRBV4-1; size: once; D: NA; CDR3: CASSQKRQGLRGEQFF; DNA: TGCGCCAGCAGCCAAAAAAGGCAGGGGCTAAGGGGTGAGCAGTTCTTC
J: TRBJ1-3; length: 18; V: TRBV9; size: few; D: TRBD1; CDR3: CASSVGWSGGFSGNTIYF; DNA: TGTGCCAGCAGCGTAGGATGGTCAGGGGGCTTCTCTGGAAACACCATATATTTT
J: TRBJ2-5; length: 13; V: TRBV18; size: few; D: NA; CDR3: CASSPSRQETQYF; DNA: TGTGCCAGCTCACCTTCCCGCCAAGAGACCCAGTACTTC
J: TRBJ1-1; length: 13; V: TRBV7-2; size: NA; D: NA; CDR3: CASSLWQSTEAFF; DNA: TGTGCCAGCAGCTTATGGCAATCCACTGAAGCTTTCTTT